This entry lists 10 T cell receptor beta chains sequenced from one sample in a study of cytomegalovirus exposure and HLA in healthy donors (TCRdb year 2017). Libraries came from the immunoSEQ multiplex PCR assay. In its TCRdb copy, this immuneACCESS table keeps in-frame sequences only and misses some clones. Where compared with another copy, unresolved V genes explain less than half of these, and the others have no known cause. Across this sample there are more than 130,000 clones, with approximately 86% seen only once. Of the sample, approximately 7.5% is held by the ten largest clones. Source material: PBMCs. These receptors were taken from a woman between 18 and 29 years old in good health and CMV-seropositive.

The chain uses TRBV2 and TRBJ2-7; 12 bases agree with TRBD2. The germline gives CDR1 SNHLY, CDR2 FYNNEI. The CDR3 has 15 amino acids. J gave up 2 bases and V 7 bases, and 6 bases lay outside the gene matches. DNA of the CDR3: TGTGCCAGCACCCCTACTAGCGGGAGGACCTACGAGCAGTACTTC. It yields the protein CASTPTSGRTYEQYF.

The rearrangement links TRBV5-1 to TRBJ1-2, with unresolved D. V was trimmed by 2 bases and J by 0 bases, leaving 11 bases between them. This CDR3 has 15 amino acids. The germline V gene encodes CDR1 SGHRS and CDR2 YFSETQ. CDR3 region: CASSFLERTNYGYTF. The CDR3, as DNA: TGCGCCAGCAGCTTCCTTGAGAGGACTAACTATGGCTACACCTTC.

The chain joins TRBV29-1 to TRBJ2-1, with D unclear. Trimming stripped 4 bases from V and 0 bases from J, with 4 bases between. Germline assignment: CDR1 SQVTM and CDR2 ANQGSEA. The CDR3 spans 12 residues. CDR3 sequence: CSVGVSYNEQFF. For the CDR3, the DNA is TGCAGCGTTGGAGTCTCCTACAATGAGCAGTTCTTC.

J is TRBJ2-7 and V is TRBV7-5; TRBD2, the table's D call, was not compared with the DNA. TRBV7-5 is assigned pseudogene status. The CDR3 is 15 amino acids. The CDR3 DNA reads TGTGCCAGAAACAATAGGTGGGGGGTATGCTACGAGCAGTACTTC. Protein: CARNNRWGVCYEQYF.

This clone was detected only a few times. This chain joins TRBV11-2 and TRBJ2-7; a possible D gene is TRBD2 (6 bases). Trimming took off 4 bases at V and 1 base at J, with 8 bases between the two ends. The germline V gene encodes CDR1 SGHAT and CDR2 FQNNGV. The CDR3 length is 13 residues. The CDR3 loop is CASSSGTSYEQYF. CDR3 DNA sequence: TGTGCCAGCAGCTCCGGGACTTCCTACGAGCAGTACTTC.

The chain has TRBV6-1 and TRBJ1-3, with D perhaps TRBD1 (5 bases). Between the trimmed V and J ends, which lost 0 bases and 6 bases, there was a span of 9 bases. There are 14 residues in the CDR3. Germline loops: CDR1 MNHNS, CDR2 SASEGT. The CDR3 bases are TGTGCCAGCAGTGAAGCTTTGGGGCCAAACACCATATATTTT. This translates into CASSEALGPNTIYF.

This clone was seen a handful of times. The rearrangement links TRBV2 to TRBJ2-7; weak D call: TRBD1 (6 bases). The germline V gene has CDR1 SNHLY and CDR2 FYNNEI. This CDR3 is 13 amino acids long. Deletions cut 7 bases from V and 3 bases from J, with 13 bases between. CDR3 in amino acids: CASIRDTLYEQYF. The CDR3 DNA follows: TGTGCCAGCATTCGGGACACCCTCTACGAGCAGTACTTC.

This chain connects TRBV7-8 to TRBJ2-2; D is perhaps TRBD1 (5 bases). The CDR3 has 13 residues. V lost 1 base, J lost 9 bases, and 9 bases lay in between. Germline V gene lookup returns CDR1 SGHVS and CDR2 FQNEAQ. CDR3 amino acids: CASSLEGHWELFF. The CDR3 nucleotides read TGTGCCAGCAGCTTAGAGGGGCACTGGGAGCTGTTTTTT. Using reference TRBV7-8 and TRBJ2-2 for the parts outside the CDR3, the full variable domain is GAGVSQSPRYKVAKRGQDVALRCDPISGHVSLFWYQQALGQGPEFLTYFQNEAQLDKSGLPSDRFFAERPEGSVSTLKIQRTQQEDSAVYLCASSLEGHWELFFGEGSRLTVL.

The CDR3 DNA follows: TGCAGCGTTGGATTCGGTGGGCGGGGAGGGGATACGCAGTATTTT. Translated: CSVGFGGRGGDTQYF. The chain is built from TRBV29-1 and TRBJ2-3, with 7 bases aligning to TRBD2. Germline loops: CDR1 SQVTM, CDR2 ANQGSEA. V was clipped by 4 bases and J by 6 bases; unmatched bases: 13. CDR3 size: 15 residues.

V and J are TRBV19 and TRBJ1-5; 9 bases fit TRBD1. The germline V gene encodes CDR1 LNHDA and CDR2 SQIVND (reference sequence). There are 16 residues in the CDR3. V trimming: 6 bases; J trimming: 4 bases; junction bases outside the gene matches: 10. CDR3 protein: CASSTLGQGLNQPQHF. CDR3 nucleotides: TGTGCCAGTAGCACGCTCGGACAGGGGCTAAATCAGCCCCAGCATTTT.